This T cell receptor beta chain was sequenced in a study of CD8+ T cells in alopecia areata. Regarding the study as a whole: Patients displayed less clarity in TCR sharing than mice, a finding possibly related to HLA. Lesional tissue from the scalp (especially in alopecia totalis/universalis) showed higher clonality than normal scalp.

Sequencing used cDNA as its template, made by extracting RNA and reverse transcribing it. This table comes from immunoSEQ multiplex PCR, and its TCRdb copy is limited to in-frame clones, with some not included. The data contain about 190,000 clones, approximately 56% of them singletons. In regard to this clone: Its antigen remains unidentified.

Sample treatment: oral pan-JAK inhibitor, 5-10 mg twice daily. The CDR3 loop spans 15 amino acids. Trimming removed 2 bases from V and 5 bases from J, with 16 bases in between. CDR1 and CDR2 from the germline V gene are KGHSH and LQKENI. This material consisted of CD4+ T cells sorted from blood, taken at week 4, from a patient treated with tofacitinib. The clonotype originates from a human donor with alopecia areata. The chain couples TRBV18 to TRBJ2-7, with D tentatively TRBD1 or TRBD2 (5 bases each). The CDR3: CASSPSSPRGDEQYF. For the CDR3, the DNA is TGTGCCAGCTCACCATCTTCCCCTCGAGGGGACGAGCAGTACTTC.